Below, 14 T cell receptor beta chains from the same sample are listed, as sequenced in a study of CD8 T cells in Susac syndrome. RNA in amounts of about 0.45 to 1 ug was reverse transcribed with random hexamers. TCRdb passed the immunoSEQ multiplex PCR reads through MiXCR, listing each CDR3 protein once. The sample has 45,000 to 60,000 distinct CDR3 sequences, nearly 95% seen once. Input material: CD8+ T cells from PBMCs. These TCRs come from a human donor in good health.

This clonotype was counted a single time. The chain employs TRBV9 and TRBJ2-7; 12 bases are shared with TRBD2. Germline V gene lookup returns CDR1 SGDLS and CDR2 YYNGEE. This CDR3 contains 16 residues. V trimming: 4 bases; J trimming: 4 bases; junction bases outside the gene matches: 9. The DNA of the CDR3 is TGTGCCAGCAGCCCAGGACTAGCGGGATTCTGGTACGAGCAGTACTTC. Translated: CASSPGLAGFWYEQYF.

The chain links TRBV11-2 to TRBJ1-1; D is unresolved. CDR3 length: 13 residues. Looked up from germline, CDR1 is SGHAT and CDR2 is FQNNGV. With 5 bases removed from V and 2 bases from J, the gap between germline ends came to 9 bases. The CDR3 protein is CASSGEGNTEAFF. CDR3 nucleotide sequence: TGTGCCAGCAGCGGCGAGGGAAACACTGAAGCTTTCTTT.

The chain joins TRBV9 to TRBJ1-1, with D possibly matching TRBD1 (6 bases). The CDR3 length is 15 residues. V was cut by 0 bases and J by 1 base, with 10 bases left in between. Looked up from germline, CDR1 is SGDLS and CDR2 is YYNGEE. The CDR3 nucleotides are TGTGCCAGCAGCGTAGCCGGGGGCAGGAACACTGAAGCTTTCTTT. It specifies CASSVAGGRNTEAFF.

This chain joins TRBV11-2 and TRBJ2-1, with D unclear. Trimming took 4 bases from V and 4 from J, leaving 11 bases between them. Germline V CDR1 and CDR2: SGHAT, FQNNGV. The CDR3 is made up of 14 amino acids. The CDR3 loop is CASSSTSKYNEQFF. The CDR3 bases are TGTGCCAGCAGCTCCACCTCTAAATACAATGAGCAGTTCTTC. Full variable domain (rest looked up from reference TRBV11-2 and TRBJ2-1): EAGVAQSPRYKIIEKRQSVAFWCNPISGHATLYWYQQILGQGPKLLIQFQNNGVVDDSQLPKDRFSAERLKGVDSTLKIQPAKLEDSAVYLCASSSTSKYNEQFFGPGTRLTVL.

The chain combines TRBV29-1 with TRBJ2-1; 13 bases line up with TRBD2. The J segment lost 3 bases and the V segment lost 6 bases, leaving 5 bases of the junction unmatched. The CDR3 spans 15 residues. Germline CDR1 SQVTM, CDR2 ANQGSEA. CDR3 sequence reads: CSVRGTSGNYNEQFF. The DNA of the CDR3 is TGCAGCGTCCGCGGGACTAGCGGGAACTACAATGAGCAGTTCTTC.

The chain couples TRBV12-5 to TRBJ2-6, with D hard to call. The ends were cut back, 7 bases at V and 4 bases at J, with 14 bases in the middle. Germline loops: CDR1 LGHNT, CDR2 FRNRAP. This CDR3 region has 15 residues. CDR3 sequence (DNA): TGTGCTAGTGTTCAATTTTTTGGGGGGGCCAACGTCCTGACTTTC. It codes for CASVQFFGGANVLTF. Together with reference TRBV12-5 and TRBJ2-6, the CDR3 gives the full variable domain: DARVTQTPRHKVTEMGQEVTMRCQPILGHNTVFWYRQTMMQGLELLAYFRNRAPLDDSGMPKDRFSAEMPDATLATLKIQPSEPRDSAVYFCASVQFFGGANVLTFGAGSRLTVL.

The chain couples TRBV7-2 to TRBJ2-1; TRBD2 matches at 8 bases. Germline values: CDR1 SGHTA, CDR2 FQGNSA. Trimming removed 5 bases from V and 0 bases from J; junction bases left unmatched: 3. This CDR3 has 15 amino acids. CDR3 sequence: CASSPSGGSYNEQFF. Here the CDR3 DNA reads TGTGCCAGCAGCCCAAGCGGGGGCTCCTACAATGAGCAGTTCTTC.

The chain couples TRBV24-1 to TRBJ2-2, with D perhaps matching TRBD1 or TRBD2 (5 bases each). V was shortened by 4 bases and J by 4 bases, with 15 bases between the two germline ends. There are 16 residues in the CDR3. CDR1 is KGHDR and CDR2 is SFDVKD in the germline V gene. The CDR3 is CATSESREWGTGELFF. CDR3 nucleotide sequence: TGTGCCACCAGTGAAAGCAGGGAGTGGGGCACCGGGGAGCTGTTTTTT.

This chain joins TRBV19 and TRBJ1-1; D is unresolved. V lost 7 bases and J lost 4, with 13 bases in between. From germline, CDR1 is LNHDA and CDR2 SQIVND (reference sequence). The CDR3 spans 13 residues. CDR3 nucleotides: TGTGCCAGTACCCGGACCCTCCGCACTGAAGCTTTCTTT. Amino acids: CASTRTLRTEAFF.

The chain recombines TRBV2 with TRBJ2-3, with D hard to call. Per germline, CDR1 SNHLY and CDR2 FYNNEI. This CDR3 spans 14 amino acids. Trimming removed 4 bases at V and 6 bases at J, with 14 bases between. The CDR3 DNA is TGTGCCAGCAGTGGGACGCAGTCCCCGGATACGCAGTATTTT. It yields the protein CASSGTQSPDTQYF.

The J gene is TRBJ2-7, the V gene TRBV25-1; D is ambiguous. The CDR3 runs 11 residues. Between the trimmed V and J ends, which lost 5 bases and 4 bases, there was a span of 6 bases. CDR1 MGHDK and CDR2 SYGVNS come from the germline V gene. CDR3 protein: CASSTSYEQYF. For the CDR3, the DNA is TGTGCCAGCAGTACCTCTTACGAGCAGTACTTC.

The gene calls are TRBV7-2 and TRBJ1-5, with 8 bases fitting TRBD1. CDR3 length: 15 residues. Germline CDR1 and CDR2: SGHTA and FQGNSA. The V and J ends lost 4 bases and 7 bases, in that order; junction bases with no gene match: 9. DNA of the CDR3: TGTGCCAGCAGCTCCAGGGGACAGGTAGGACAGCCCCAGCATTTT. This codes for CASSSRGQVGQPQHF.

The CDR3 sequence is CASSSPRESQETQYF. In DNA, the CDR3 is TGTGCCAGCAGCTCCCCGAGGGAAAGCCAAGAGACCCAGTACTTC. The gene calls are TRBV7-9 and TRBJ2-5, with D perhaps matching TRBD2 (5 bases). CDR3 length: 15 residues. Germline V gene data show CDR1 as SEHNR and CDR2 as FQNEAQ (reference sequence). V was clipped by 4 bases and J by 1 base, with 13 bases between them.

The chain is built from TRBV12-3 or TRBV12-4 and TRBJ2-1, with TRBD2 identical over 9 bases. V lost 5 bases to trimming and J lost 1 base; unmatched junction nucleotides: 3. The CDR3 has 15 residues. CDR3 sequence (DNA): TGTGCCAGCAGTACCCTAGCGGGATCCTACAATGAGCAGTTCTTC. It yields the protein CASSTLAGSYNEQFF.